A single T cell receptor beta chain is shown here with its context. The data were obtained in a study of blood T cell repertoires in COVID-19. Study context: COVID-19 samples, acute and convalescent, were from the United States, Italy and Spain.

This CDR3 region has 16 residues. Trimming took 2 bases from V and 2 from J; bases not matched to a gene: 3. From germline, CDR1 is SGDLS and CDR2 YYNGEE. TCRdb keeps only in-frame clones here, not all; method: immunoSEQ multiplex PCR. The sample has roughly 280,000 clones; 87% are singletons. The TCR originated in a woman in her forties or fifties who had recovered from COVID-19. The chain recombines TRBV9 with TRBJ2-2; TRBD1 aligns across 10 bases. The sample taken for sequencing was peripheral blood. The CDR3: CASSVRQGANTGELFF. CDR3 in DNA: TGTGCCAGCAGCGTCCGACAGGGGGCCAACACCGGGGAGCTGTTTTTT.